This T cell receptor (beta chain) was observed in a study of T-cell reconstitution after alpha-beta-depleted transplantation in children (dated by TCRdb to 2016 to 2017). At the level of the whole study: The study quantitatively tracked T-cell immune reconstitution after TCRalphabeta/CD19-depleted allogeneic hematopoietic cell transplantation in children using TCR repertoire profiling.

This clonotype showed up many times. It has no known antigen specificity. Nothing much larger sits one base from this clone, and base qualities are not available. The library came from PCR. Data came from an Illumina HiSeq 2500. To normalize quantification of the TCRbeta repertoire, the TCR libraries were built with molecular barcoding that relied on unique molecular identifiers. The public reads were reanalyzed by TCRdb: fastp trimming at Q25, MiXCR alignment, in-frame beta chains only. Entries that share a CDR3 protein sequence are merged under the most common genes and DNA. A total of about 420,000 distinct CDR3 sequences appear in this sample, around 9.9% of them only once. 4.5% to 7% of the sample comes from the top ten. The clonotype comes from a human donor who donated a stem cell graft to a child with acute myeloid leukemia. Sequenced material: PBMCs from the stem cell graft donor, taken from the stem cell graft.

The CDR3 has the sequence CSARRQGLYTEAFF. The DNA is as follows: TGCAGTGCTAGACGCCAGGGTTTGTACACTGAAGCTTTCTTT. The chain couples TRBV20-1 to TRBJ1-1; D gene: possibly TRBD1, on 5 matching bases. V is pared back by 2 bases and J by 3 bases, with 13 bases lying between the germline termini. Including the terminal cysteine and phenylalanine, the CDR3 comprises 14 residues. The retained sequence is limited to the CDR3, 42 bases, with the frame set at the first base. CDR1 and CDR2 were assigned from the germline V gene (reference sequence) as DFQATT and SNEGSKA.